This passage covers 31 T cell receptor beta chains from one sample sequenced in a study of T cell responses to AZD1222 COVID-19 vaccine. Assay used: immunoSEQ multiplex PCR; TCRdb lists only in-frame clones, some missing. This table has roughly 140,000 clones, about nine tenths appearing once. This material consisted of peripheral blood, taken on day 0 of MenACWY control vaccination. The receptors derive from an adult in good health.

Worth noting for this clone: An end of the junction differs from the germline gene, which may be a read error. The chain joins TRBV7-2 to TRBJ1-1; 7 positions agree with TRBD1. CDR3 length: 14 residues. CDR1 and CDR2 (germline): SGHTA, FQGNSA. CDR3 nucleotides: TGTGCCAGCACCTTACAGGGGACGAATACTGAAGCTTTCTTT. This translates into CASTLQGTNTEAFF.

This chain joins TRBV20-1 and TRBJ1-6; D gene uncertain. This CDR3 has 10 residues. Trimming cost V 5 bases and J 9 bases, with 5 bases left between them. Per germline, CDR1 DFQATT and CDR2 SNEGSKA (reference sequence). The CDR3 sequence is CSAPPSPLHF. The CDR3, as DNA: TGCAGTGCTCCTCCTTCACCCCTCCACTTT.

The chain is built from TRBV5-1 and TRBJ1-3, with a possible D match to TRBD1 (6 bases). The CDR3 is made up of 17 amino acids. The V end lost 3 bases, the J end lost 0 bases, and 16 bases lay between the germline ends. CDR1 and CDR2 from the germline V gene are SGHRS and YFSETQ. CDR3 sequence (DNA): TGCGCCAGCAGCTCTTTGGGGGGGCAAGCCTCTGGAAACACCATATATTTT. Translation gives CASSSLGGQASGNTIYF.

This chain joins TRBV4-3 and TRBJ2-2; 14 positions agree with TRBD2. Germline V lookup: CDR1 LGHNA, CDR2 YSLEER. J gave up 8 bases and V 4 bases, and 6 bases lay outside the gene matches. CDR3 length equals 16 residues. Written as DNA, the CDR3 is TGCGCCAGCAGCCGAGGGACTAGCGGGGGCAGGGGGGAGCTGTTTTTT. Amino acid sequence: CASSRGTSGGRGELFF.

The V call is TRBV7-8, the J call TRBJ1-1; 8 bases map to TRBD1. Germline CDR1 SGHVS, CDR2 FQNEAQ. The CDR3 consists of 14 residues. Trimming at V came to 5 bases and at J to 4 bases, leaving 6 bases not matched to a gene. The CDR3 sequence is CASSPLTGGTEAFF. As DNA, the CDR3 is TGTGCCAGCAGCCCGCTAACAGGGGGCACTGAAGCTTTCTTT.

This clone was detected only once. The CDR3 here is CASSQASAGAHYGYTF. The DNA for the CDR3 is TGTGCCAGCAGCCAAGCGAGCGCAGGGGCTCACTATGGCTACACCTTC. The genes are TRBV4-2 and TRBJ1-2, with a tentative D call TRBD1 (6 bases). The CDR3 sequence is 16 residues long. V was cut by 1 base and J by 3 bases, with 15 bases left in between. Germline CDR1 and CDR2: LGHNA and YNFKEQ.

This clone came up a few times. The rearrangement uses TRBV6-5 and TRBJ1-5; 7 positions match TRBD1. V dropped 4 bases and J dropped 4; count of bases not matched to a gene: 4. From germline, CDR1 is MNHEY and CDR2 SVGAGI. The CDR3 is made up of 14 amino acids. CDR3 amino acids: CASSWTGINQPQHF. The CDR3 DNA is TGTGCCAGCAGTTGGACAGGAATAAATCAGCCCCAGCATTTT.

The J gene is TRBJ2-5, the V gene TRBV11-3; 13 nucleotides match TRBD2. The V and J ends lost 5 bases and 0 bases, in that order; junction bases with no gene match: 9. Germline lookup yields CDR1 SGHNT and CDR2 YENEEA. This CDR3 region has 18 residues. CDR3 sequence reads: CASSPGTSGKGNQETQYF. Written as DNA, the CDR3 is TGTGCCAGCAGCCCGGGGACTAGCGGGAAAGGAAACCAAGAGACCCAGTACTTC.

V usage is TRBV7-3 and J usage is TRBJ2-7; tentatively, D is TRBD2 (5 bases). Between the trimmed V and J ends, which lost 1 base and 6 bases, there was a span of 13 bases. The V gene's germline CDR1 is SGHTA and CDR2 FQGTGA. This CDR3 region has 14 residues. The CDR3 spells CASSLSGRTGEQYF. DNA for the CDR3: TGTGCCAGCAGCTTAAGTGGCAGGACTGGCGAGCAGTACTTC.

This clone has more than one count but fewer than ten. The gene calls are TRBV5-4 and TRBJ1-2; TRBD1 matches at 9 bases. CDR1 and CDR2 (germline): SGHNT, YYREEE (reference sequence). The CDR3 runs to 14 residues. With 4 bases clipped from V and 2 bases from J, the junction kept 3 bases outside the gene matches. CDR3 sequence reads: CASSPGQGNYGYTF. Here the CDR3 DNA reads TGTGCCAGCAGCCCGGGACAGGGCAACTATGGCTACACCTTC.

This clone was seen just once. In DNA, the CDR3 is TGTGCCAGCAGCTTGGGGACAGGACGGGCTAATGAAAAACTGTTTTTT. Its translation is CASSLGTGRANEKLFF. The chain has TRBV5-4 and TRBJ1-4; the match to TRBD1 covers 7 bases. This CDR3 spans 16 amino acids. The V gene's germline CDR1 is SGHNT and CDR2 YYREEE (reference sequence). V was clipped by 0 bases and J by 3 bases; unmatched bases: 5.

The rearrangement uses TRBV4-2 and TRBJ2-3; TRBD1 agrees at 9 bases. CDR1 is LGHNA and CDR2 is YNFKEQ in the germline V gene. The length of the CDR3 is 17 residues. V shed 0 bases, J shed 3 bases, and the junction held 7 bases outside the gene matches. CDR3 coding DNA: TGTGCCAGCAGCCAAGAAGGGGGGACAGGGTTAACAGATACGCAGTATTTT. Translation: CASSQEGGTGLTDTQYF.

This chain joins TRBV6-5 and TRBJ2-3; TRBD2 matches at 12 bases. The germline CDR1 and CDR2 sequences are MNHEY and SVGAGI. The CDR3 totals 14 residues. V was pared by 6 bases and J by 14 bases, with 12 bases of the junction left unmatched. CDR3 in amino acids: CASSADLAGGLGYF. DNA of the CDR3: TGTGCCAGCAGCGCGGACCTAGCGGGAGGGCTAGGGTATTTT.

In its sample, this clone was seen once. V gene TRBV24-1 combines with J gene TRBJ2-7, with 8 positions matching TRBD1. The CDR3 length is 15 residues. The ends lost 3 bases at V and 3 bases at J; junction bases unmatched: 6. Germline-derived CDR1 and CDR2 are KGHDR and SFDVKD. As DNA, the CDR3 is TGTGCCACCAGTGATCCCCGACAGGGGCGCTACGAGCAGTACTTC. Protein: CATSDPRQGRYEQYF.

The chain employs TRBV7-2 and TRBJ2-7; possibly TRBD1 for D (6 bases). The CDR3 runs to 13 residues. V lost 3 bases and J 4 bases, leaving 10 bases between the germline ends. Germline V gene data show CDR1 as SGHTA and CDR2 as FQGNSA. The CDR3 coding sequence is TGTGCCAGCAGCTTCTCCAGGGGTTACGAGCAGTACTTC. Translation gives CASSFSRGYEQYF.

The chain employs TRBV3-1 (or the pseudogene TRBV3-2) and TRBJ1-2, with D perhaps TRBD1 (6 bases). The germline V gene encodes CDR1 LGHDT and CDR2 YNNKEL (reference sequence). CDR3 length equals 15 residues. Trimming stripped 0 bases from V and 4 bases from J, with 12 bases between. CDR3 DNA: TGTGCCAGCAGCCAAGAGAACAGGGAGGCCTATGGCTACACCTTC. This sequence encodes CASSQENREAYGYTF.

This chain links TRBV2 with TRBJ2-3; 12 positions match TRBD1. The junction had 11 bases not matched to a gene; V was cut back by 5 bases and J by 8 bases. The germline V gene encodes CDR1 SNHLY and CDR2 FYNNEI. The CDR3 is 16 residues long. The CDR3 nucleotides read TGTGCCAGCAGTATGCCGGGACAGGGGGCGCTTGGTACGCAGTATTTT. This sequence encodes CASSMPGQGALGTQYF.

This chain joins TRBV3-1 (or the pseudogene TRBV3-2) and TRBJ1-1; D ambiguous. Germline V gene sequence: CDR1 LGHDT, CDR2 YNNKEL (reference sequence). The CDR3 extends over 15 amino acids. Trimming took 3 bases from V and 1 from J, leaving 12 bases between them. DNA of the CDR3: TGTGCCAGCAGCCACAGTGGGCAGAGGAACACTGAAGCTTTCTTT. Its protein is CASSHSGQRNTEAFF.

This chain uses TRBV7-2 with TRBJ1-3; D gene unclear. The V and J ends lost 4 bases and 1 base respectively, with 11 bases between them. Per the germline V gene, CDR1 is SGHTA and CDR2 is FQGNSA. There are 15 residues in the CDR3. The chain's CDR3 is CASSWQRVSGNTIYF. The CDR3 DNA is TGTGCCAGCAGCTGGCAGAGGGTATCTGGAAACACCATATATTTT.

In this sample, this clone turned up once. The chain combines TRBV6-5 with TRBJ1-5; no reliable D call. Germline values: CDR1 MNHEY, CDR2 SVGAGI. The CDR3 sequence is 14 residues long. V shed 0 bases and J shed 9 bases, with 12 bases lying between them. CDR3 loop: CASSYSDGIGPQHF. The CDR3 nucleotides are TGTGCCAGCAGTTACTCGGACGGCATAGGGCCCCAGCATTTT.

The chain carries TRBV19 and TRBJ1-5, with D hard to call. The CDR3 has 12 amino acids. V was pared by 8 bases and J by 4 bases, with 9 bases between. The V gene's germline CDR1 is LNHDA and CDR2 SQIVND (reference sequence). CDR3: CASGWVNQPQHF. The CDR3, as DNA: TGTGCCAGTGGTTGGGTAAATCAGCCCCAGCATTTT.

The rearrangement links TRBV27 to TRBJ2-7, with D possibly TRBD1 on 7 matching bases. Germline loops: CDR1 MNHEY, CDR2 SMNVEV (reference sequence). This CDR3 is built from 13 residues. With 11 bases removed from V and 7 bases from J, the gap between germline ends came to 21 bases. This chain's CDR3 is CAAKGAGRGEQYF. The CDR3 nucleotides read TGTGCCGCCAAGGGGGCAGGGCGGGGAGAGCAGTACTTC.

The chain combines TRBV5-1 with TRBJ2-3, with D possibly matching TRBD2 (6 bases). The CDR3 extends over 17 amino acids. The V end lost 2 bases, the J end lost 4 bases, and 20 bases lay between the germline ends. Per the germline V gene, CDR1 is SGHRS and CDR2 is YFSETQ. CDR3 amino acids: CASSFTGSGGVADTQYF. The CDR3 DNA follows: TGCGCCAGCAGCTTTACGGGTAGCGGAGGGGTGGCAGATACGCAGTATTTT.

The rearrangement joins TRBV11-3 to TRBJ1-6, with a possible D match to TRBD1 (5 bases). Germline assignment: CDR1 SGHNT and CDR2 YENEEA. The CDR3 runs to 12 residues. V gave up 4 bases and J gave up 7 bases, with 5 bases separating them. The CDR3 reads CASSWGNSPLHF. The CDR3 nucleotides are TGTGCCAGCAGCTGGGGCAATTCACCCCTCCACTTT.

This chain connects TRBV5-1 to TRBJ2-6; D ambiguous. The V end lost 4 bases, the J end lost 7 bases, and 3 bases lay between the germline ends. This CDR3 spans 11 amino acids. Germline V lookup: CDR1 SGHRS, CDR2 YFSETQ. The CDR3 is CASSRANVLTF. The CDR3 DNA reads TGCGCCAGCAGCCGCGCCAACGTCCTGACTTTC. Filled out from reference TRBV5-1 and TRBJ2-6, the complete variable domain reads KAGVTQTPRYLIKTRGQQVTLSCSPISGHRSVSWYQQTPGQGLQFLFEYFSETQRNKGNFPGRFSGRQFSNSRSEMNVSTLELGDSALYLCASSRANVLTFGAGSRLTVL.

The chain joins TRBV5-4 to TRBJ2-5; D ambiguous. Between the trimmed V and J ends, which lost 4 bases and 1 base, there was a span of 11 bases. CDR3 length: 14 residues. Germline V gives CDR1 SGHNT, CDR2 YYREEE (reference sequence). The CDR3 sequence is CASSTVQSQETQYF. CDR3 DNA sequence: TGTGCCAGCAGCACGGTCCAGTCCCAAGAGACCCAGTACTTC.

This rearrangement joins TRBV10-1 to TRBJ1-5, with D possibly matching TRBD1 (6 bases). Trimming pared 2 bases from V and 0 bases from J, leaving 8 bases between. CDR3 size: 15 residues. Looked up from germline, CDR1 is WNHNN and CDR2 is SYGVQD (reference sequence). The CDR3, as DNA: TGCGCCAGCAGTGAGGGGGGGCATAGCAATCAGCCCCAGCATTTT. This sequence encodes CASSEGGHSNQPQHF.

CDR3 residues: CASRSTGVWEQYF. CDR3 DNA: TGTGCCAGCAGATCAACAGGGGTTTGGGAGCAGTACTTC. The chain couples TRBV12-3 or TRBV12-4 to TRBJ2-7, with 7 bases aligning to TRBD1. The CDR3 contains 13 residues. Losses at the gene ends were 6 bases for V and 7 bases for J; bases not matched to a gene: 9.

This clone has just one count. The genes are TRBV5-1 and TRBJ2-5; no clear D. There are 14 residues in the CDR3. V lost 0 bases, J lost 2 bases, and 8 bases lay in between. Germline CDR1 is SGHRS and CDR2 is YFSETQ. The CDR3 DNA reads TGCGCCAGCAGCTTGGGGTCAGCTCAAGAGACCCAGTACTTC. Protein sequence: CASSLGSAQETQYF.

The rearrangement joins TRBV7-2 to TRBJ2-5; the D call may be TRBD1 or TRBD2 (5 bases each). V lost 4 bases, J lost 5 bases, and 11 bases lay in between. The CDR3 spans 13 residues. CDR1 and CDR2 (germline): SGHTA, FQGNSA. The CDR3 DNA is TGTGCCAGCAGCTCGGGGCGCCGTGAGACCCAGTACTTC. Protein product: CASSSGRRETQYF.

V gene TRBV24-1 combines with J gene TRBJ1-4; maybe TRBD1 (5 bases). The length of the CDR3 is 14 residues. Germline-derived CDR1 and CDR2 are KGHDR and SFDVKD. V was shortened by 3 bases and J by 7 bases, with 11 bases between the two germline ends. CDR3 loop: CATSDGTWSEKLFF. CDR3 nucleotide sequence: TGTGCCACCAGTGATGGGACCTGGAGTGAAAAACTGTTTTTT.